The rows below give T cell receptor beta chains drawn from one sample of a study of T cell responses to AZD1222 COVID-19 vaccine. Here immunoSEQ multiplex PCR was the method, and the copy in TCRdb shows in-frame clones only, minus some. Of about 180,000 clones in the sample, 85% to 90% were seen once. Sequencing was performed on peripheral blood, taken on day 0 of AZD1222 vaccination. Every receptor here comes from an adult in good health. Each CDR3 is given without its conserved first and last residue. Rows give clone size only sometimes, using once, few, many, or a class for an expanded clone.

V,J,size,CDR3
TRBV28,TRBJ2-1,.,ASRSASSYNEQF
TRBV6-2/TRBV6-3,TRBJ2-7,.,ASSRTGPISYEQY
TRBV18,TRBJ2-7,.,ASSPPPDYEQY
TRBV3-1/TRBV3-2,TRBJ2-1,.,ASSPMLGGNNEQF
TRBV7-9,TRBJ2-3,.,ASSLGDREMADTQY
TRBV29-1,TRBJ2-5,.,SVPIQVETQY
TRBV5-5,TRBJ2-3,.,ASTKEGLAGRRDTQY
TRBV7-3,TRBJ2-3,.,ASSQMAWPDTQY
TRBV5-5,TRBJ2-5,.,ASSFHSQETQY
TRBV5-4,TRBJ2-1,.,ASSFLLAAYNEQF
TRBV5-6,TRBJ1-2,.,ASSLQFTGSNYGYT
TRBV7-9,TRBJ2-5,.,ASSFGTGGAGETQY
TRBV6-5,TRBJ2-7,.,ASSYGQTYEQY
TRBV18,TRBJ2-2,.,ASSPPYLSSQELF
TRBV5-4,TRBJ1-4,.,ASSLAGPPNEKLF
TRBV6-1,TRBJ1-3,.,ASSEYSGAGSGNTIY
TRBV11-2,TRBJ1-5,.,ASSLVIGQPQH
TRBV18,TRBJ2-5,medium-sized,ASSPSSIDPRAETQY
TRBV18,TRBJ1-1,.,ASTLAGPTNTEAF
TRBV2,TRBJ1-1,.,ASSAGQYTTEAF
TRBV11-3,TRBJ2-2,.,ASSQGLAGSGELF
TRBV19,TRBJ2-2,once,ASIRGWGQGNTGELF
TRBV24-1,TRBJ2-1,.,ATSSSGGYNEQF
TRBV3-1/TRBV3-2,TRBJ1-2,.,ASSQEGLSTGYT
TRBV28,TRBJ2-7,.,ASRHFKRGRDRGHEQY
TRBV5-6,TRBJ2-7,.,ASSPGPMSYEQY
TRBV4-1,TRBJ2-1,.,ASSPLAGSVRSYNEQF
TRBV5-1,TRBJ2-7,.,ASSPGTGWNEQY
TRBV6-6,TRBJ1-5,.,ASSPGTGIYSNQPQH
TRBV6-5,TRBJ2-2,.,ASKRGGDTGELF
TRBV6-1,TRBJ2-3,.,ASSDWAGGSTDTQY
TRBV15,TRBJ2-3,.,ATGSIGESTDTQY
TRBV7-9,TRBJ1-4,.,ASSSGTGNEKLF
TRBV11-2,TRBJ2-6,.,ASRVDSLGANVLT
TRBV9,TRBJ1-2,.,ASSVLTTRDYGYT